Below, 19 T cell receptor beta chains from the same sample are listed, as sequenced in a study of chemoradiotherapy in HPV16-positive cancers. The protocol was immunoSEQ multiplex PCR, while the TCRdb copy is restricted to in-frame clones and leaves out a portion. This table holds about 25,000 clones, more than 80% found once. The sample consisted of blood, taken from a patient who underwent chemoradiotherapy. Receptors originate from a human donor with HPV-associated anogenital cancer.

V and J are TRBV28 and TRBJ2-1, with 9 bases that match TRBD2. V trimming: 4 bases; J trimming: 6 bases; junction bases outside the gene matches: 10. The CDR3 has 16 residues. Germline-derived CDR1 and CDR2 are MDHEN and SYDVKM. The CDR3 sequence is CASSSTLAGELNEQFF. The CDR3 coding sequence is TGTGCCAGCAGTTCTACATTAGCGGGGGAACTCAATGAGCAGTTCTTC.

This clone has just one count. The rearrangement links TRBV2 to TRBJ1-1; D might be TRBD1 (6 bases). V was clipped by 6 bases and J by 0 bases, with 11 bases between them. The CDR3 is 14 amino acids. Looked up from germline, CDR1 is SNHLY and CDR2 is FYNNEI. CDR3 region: CASSPRGVNTEAFF. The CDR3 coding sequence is TGTGCCAGCAGCCCCAGGGGTGTGAACACTGAAGCTTTCTTT. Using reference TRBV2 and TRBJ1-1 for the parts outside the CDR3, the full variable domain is EPEVTQTPSHQVTQMGQEVILRCVPISNHLYFYWYRQILGQKVEFLVSFYNNEISEKSEIFDDQFSVERPDGSNFTLKIRSTKLEDSAMYFCASSPRGVNTEAFFGQGTRLTVV.

The CDR3 DNA follows: TGTGCCAGCAGCCTGGCCCGGGACAGCTACGAGCAGTACTTC. Translation gives CASSLARDSYEQYF. The V call is TRBV7-9, the J call TRBJ2-7; 7 bases align to TRBD1. CDR3 length: 14 amino acids. CDR1 and CDR2 (germline): SEHNR, FQNEAQ (reference sequence). The V and J ends lost 5 bases and 3 bases, in that order; junction bases with no gene match: 7.

The CDR3 sequence: CASSVLLGGTEAFF. As DNA, the CDR3 is TGTGCCAGCAGCGTTTTGTTGGGGGGTACTGAAGCTTTCTTT. The rearrangement joins TRBV9 to TRBJ1-1; the D gene is possibly TRBD1 (5 bases). CDR1 is SGDLS and CDR2 is YYNGEE in the germline V gene. V was pared by 2 bases and J by 5 bases, with 13 bases between. This CDR3 spans 14 amino acids. The full variable domain, rest sourced from reference TRBV9 and TRBJ1-1, is DSGVTQTPKHLITATGQRVTLRCSPRSGDLSVYWYQQSLDQGLQFLIQYYNGEERAKGNILERFSAQQFPDLHSELNLSSLELGDSALYFCASSVLLGGTEAFFGQGTRLTVV.

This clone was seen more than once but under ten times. Here the CDR3 DNA reads TGTGCCAGCATGTTGTCGCGGGGGGGCTTAAATGAGCAGTTCTTC. It is translated as CASMLSRGGLNEQFF. The V call is TRBV6-6, the J call TRBJ2-1; 9 nucleotides agree with TRBD2. The V gene end was trimmed by 7 bases and the J gene end by 7 bases; junction bases not matched to a gene: 11. Looked up from germline, CDR1 is MNHNY and CDR2 is SVGAGI (reference sequence). CDR3 length: 15 amino acids.

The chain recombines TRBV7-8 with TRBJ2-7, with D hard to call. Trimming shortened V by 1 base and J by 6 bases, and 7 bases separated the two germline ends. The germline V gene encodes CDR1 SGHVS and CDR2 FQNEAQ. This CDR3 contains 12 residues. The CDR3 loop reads CASSLVGSEQYF. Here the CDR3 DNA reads TGTGCCAGCAGCTTAGTGGGGTCCGAGCAGTACTTC.

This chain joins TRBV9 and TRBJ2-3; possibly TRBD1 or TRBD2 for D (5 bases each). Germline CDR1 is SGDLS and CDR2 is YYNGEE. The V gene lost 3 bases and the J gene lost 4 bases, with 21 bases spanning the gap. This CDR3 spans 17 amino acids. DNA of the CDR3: TGTGCCAGCAGCGCCCCAGGGAGTCCAGCTTGGGCAGATACGCAGTATTTT. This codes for CASSAPGSPAWADTQYF.

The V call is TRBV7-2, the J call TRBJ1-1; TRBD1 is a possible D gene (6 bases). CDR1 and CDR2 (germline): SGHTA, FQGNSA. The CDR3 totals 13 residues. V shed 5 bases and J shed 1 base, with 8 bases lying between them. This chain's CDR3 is CASSLRGNTEAFF. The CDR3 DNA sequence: TGTGCCAGCAGCCTCAGGGGGAACACTGAAGCTTTCTTT.

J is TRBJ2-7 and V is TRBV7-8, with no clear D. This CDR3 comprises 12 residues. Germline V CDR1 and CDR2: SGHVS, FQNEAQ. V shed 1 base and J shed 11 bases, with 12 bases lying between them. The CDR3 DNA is TGTGCCAGCAGCTTAGAATTAGTAGGCAAGTACTTC. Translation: CASSLELVGKYF.

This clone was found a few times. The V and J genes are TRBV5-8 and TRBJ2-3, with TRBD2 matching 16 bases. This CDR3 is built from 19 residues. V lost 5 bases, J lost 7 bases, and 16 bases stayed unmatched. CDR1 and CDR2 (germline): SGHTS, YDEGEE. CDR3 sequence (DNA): TGTGCCAGCAGTTTCGCCGGGACTAGCGGGGGGGGTCGTGCGAATACGCAGTATTTT. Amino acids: CASSFAGTSGGGRANTQYF.

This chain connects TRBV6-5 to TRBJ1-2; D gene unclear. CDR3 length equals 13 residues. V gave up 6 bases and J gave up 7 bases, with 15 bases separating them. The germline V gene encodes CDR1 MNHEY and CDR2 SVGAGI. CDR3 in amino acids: CASRPGLNGGYTF. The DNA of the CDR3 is TGTGCCAGCAGGCCAGGACTCAACGGTGGCTACACCTTC.

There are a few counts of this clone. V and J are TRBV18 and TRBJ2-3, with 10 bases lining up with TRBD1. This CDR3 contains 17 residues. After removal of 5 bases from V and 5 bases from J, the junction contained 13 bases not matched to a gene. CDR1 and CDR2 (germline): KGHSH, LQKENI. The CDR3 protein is CASSSTQPGQGQDTQYF. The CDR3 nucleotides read TGTGCCAGCTCATCTACCCAGCCGGGACAGGGGCAAGATACGCAGTATTTT.

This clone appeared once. CDR3 sequence reads: CASSVDLIANYGYTF. The CDR3 bases are TGTGCCAGCAGCGTAGATCTCATAGCTAACTATGGCTACACCTTC. This chain links TRBV9 with TRBJ1-2; D remains ambiguous. CDR3 length: 15 residues. Trimming shortened V by 0 bases and J by 0 bases, and 9 bases separated the two germline ends. Germline V gene sequence: CDR1 SGDLS, CDR2 YYNGEE. Looking up the rest from reference TRBV9 and TRBJ1-2 gives the full variable domain: DSGVTQTPKHLITATGQRVTLRCSPRSGDLSVYWYQQSLDQGLQFLIQYYNGEERAKGNILERFSAQQFPDLHSELNLSSLELGDSALYFCASSVDLIANYGYTFGSGTRLTVV.

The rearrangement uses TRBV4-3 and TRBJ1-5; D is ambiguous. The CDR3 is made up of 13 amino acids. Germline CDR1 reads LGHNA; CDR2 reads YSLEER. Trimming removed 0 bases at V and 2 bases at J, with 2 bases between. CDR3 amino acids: CASSQDRNQPQHF. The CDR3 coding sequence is TGCGCCAGCAGCCAAGATCGCAATCAGCCCCAGCATTTT.

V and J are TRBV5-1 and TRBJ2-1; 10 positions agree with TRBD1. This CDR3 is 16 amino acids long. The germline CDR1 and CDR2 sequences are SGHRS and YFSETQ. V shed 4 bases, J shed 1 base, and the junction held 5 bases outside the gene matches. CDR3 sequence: CASSPPGQGSYNEQFF. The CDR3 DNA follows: TGCGCCAGCAGCCCACCGGGACAGGGGTCCTACAATGAGCAGTTCTTC.

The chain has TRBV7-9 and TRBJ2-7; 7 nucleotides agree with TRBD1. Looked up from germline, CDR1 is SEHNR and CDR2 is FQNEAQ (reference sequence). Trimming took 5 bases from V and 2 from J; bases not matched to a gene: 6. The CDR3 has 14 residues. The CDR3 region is CASSPDRATYEQYF. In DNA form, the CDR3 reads TGTGCCAGCAGCCCCGACAGGGCCACCTACGAGCAGTACTTC.

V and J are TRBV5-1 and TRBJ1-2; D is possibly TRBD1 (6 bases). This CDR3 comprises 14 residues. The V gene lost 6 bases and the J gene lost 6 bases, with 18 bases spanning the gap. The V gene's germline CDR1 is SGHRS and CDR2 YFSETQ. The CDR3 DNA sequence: TGCGCCAGCAACCTTGGCTCGGGGGGCCATGGCTACACCTTC. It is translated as CASNLGSGGHGYTF.

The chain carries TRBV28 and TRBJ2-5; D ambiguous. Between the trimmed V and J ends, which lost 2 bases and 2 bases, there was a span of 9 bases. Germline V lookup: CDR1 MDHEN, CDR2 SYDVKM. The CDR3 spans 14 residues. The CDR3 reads CASSLERQQETQYF. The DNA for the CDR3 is TGTGCCAGCAGTTTAGAACGCCAGCAAGAGACCCAGTACTTC.

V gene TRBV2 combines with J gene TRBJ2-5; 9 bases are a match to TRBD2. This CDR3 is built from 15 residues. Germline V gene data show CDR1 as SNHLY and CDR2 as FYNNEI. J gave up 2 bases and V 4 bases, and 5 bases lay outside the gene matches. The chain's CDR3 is CASSVLAGPQETQYF. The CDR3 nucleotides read TGTGCCAGCAGTGTGCTAGCGGGACCTCAAGAGACCCAGTACTTC.